Listed below are T cell receptor beta chains from one sample, sequenced in a study of cytomegalovirus exposure and HLA in healthy donors. Produced via immunoSEQ multiplex PCR; TCRdb's table is partial and in-frame only. The repertoire holds 30,000 to 40,000 clones, with approximately 79% as singletons. The sequencing sample was made of PBMCs. These receptors originate from a woman aged 25 to 39 in good health and CMV-seropositive. CDR3s include the opening cysteine and the closing phenylalanine or tryptophan. D genes are given only for firm matches. Part of the rows lack a size; the others show once, few, many or a class for expanded clones.

d_gene | abundance | j_gene | v_gene | CDR3aa | CDR3nt
TRBD1 | . | TRBJ1-2 | TRBV6-5 | CASSMDRRAGYTF | TGTGCCAGCAGTATGGACAGGAGAGCTGGCTACACCTTC
. | . | TRBJ1-5 | TRBV5-1 | CASSLDPGGNQPQHF | TGCGCCAGCAGCTTGGATCCCGGGGGGAATCAGCCCCAGCATTTT
TRBD1 | . | TRBJ1-5 | TRBV5-1 | CASSLAGTVSYSNQPQHF | TGCGCCAGCAGCTTGGCCGGGACAGTTAGCTATAGCAATCAGCCCCAGCATTTT
. | once | TRBJ1-1 | TRBV29-1 | CSPLILTEAFF | TGCAGCCCCTTAATCCTAACTGAAGCTTTCTTT
TRBD1 | . | TRBJ1-1 | TRBV15 | CATSRGWDRGFTEAFF | TGTGCCACCAGCAGAGGATGGGACAGGGGGTTCACTGAAGCTTTCTTT
. | . | TRBJ1-2 | TRBV19 | CASWTANYGYTF | TGTGCCAGCTGGACAGCTAACTATGGCTACACCTTC
TRBD1 | . | TRBJ1-6 | TRBV9 | CASSPGTGGNNSPLHF | TGTGCCAGCAGCCCCGGGACAGGGGGCAATAATTCACCCCTCCACTTT
. | . | TRBJ1-1 | TRBV15 | CATGRAQNTEAFF | TGTGCCACCGGCAGAGCACAGAACACTGAAGCTTTCTTT
TRBD1 | few | TRBJ2-3 | TRBV7-6 | CASSSGQRVDTQYF | TGTGCCAGCAGCTCGGGACAGAGGGTGGATACGCAGTATTTT
. | . | TRBJ1-5 | TRBV19 | CASCDYSNQPQHF | TGTGCCAGTTGCGATTATAGCAATCAGCCCCAGCATTTT
TRBD2 | . | TRBJ2-5 | TRBV7-2 | CASSRRRAGGGFILETQYF | TGTGCCAGCAGCCGGAGACGAGCGGGAGGGGGTTTCATCCTCGAGACCCAGTACTTC
. | . | TRBJ1-2 | TRBV5-1 | CASSVAGEGGYTF | TGCGCCAGCAGTGTGGCAGGGGAAGGTGGCTACACCTTC
TRBD1 | . | TRBJ1-1 | TRBV6-1 | CATNDRGWNTEAFF | TGTGCCACAAATGACAGGGGGTGGAACACTGAAGCTTTCTTT
TRBD1 | . | TRBJ2-1 | TRBV5-1 | CASSFDRGGRDEQFF | TGCGCCAGCAGCTTCGACAGGGGGGGTAGGGATGAGCAGTTCTTC
. | . | TRBJ1-5 | TRBV4-1 | CASSQSQVYSNQPQHF | TGCGCCAGCAGTCAAAGTCAGGTATATAGCAATCAGCCCCAGCATTTT
. | . | TRBJ2-7 | TRBV5-6 | CASSLGFGGQGGKTYEQYF | TGTGCCAGCAGCTTGGGGTTTGGTGGGCAGGGTGGAAAGACCTACGAGCAGTACTTC
TRBD2 | . | TRBJ2-5 | TRBV19 | CASSIGGLAGVGETQYF | TGTGCCAGTAGTATAGGGGGCCTAGCGGGAGTTGGTGAGACCCAGTACTTC
. | . | TRBJ2-7 | TRBV5-4 | CASSLLGGSYEQYF | TGTGCCAGCAGCTTGCTAGGGGGAAGCTACGAGCAGTACTTC
. | . | TRBJ1-2 | TRBV10-2 | CASSESDYYGYTF | TGCGCCAGCAGTGAGTCGGACTACTATGGCTACACCTTC
TRBD1 | . | TRBJ1-2 | TRBV30 | CAWSGTGTLYGYTF | TGTGCCTGGAGTGGGACAGGGACCCTCTATGGCTACACCTTC
. | . | TRBJ1-6 | TRBV27 | CASSWQQDGSPLHF | TGTGCCAGCAGCTGGCAACAGGATGGTTCACCCCTCCACTTT
TRBD1 | few | TRBJ1-2 | TRBV6-1 | CASSSQGFSYYGYTF | TGTGCCAGCAGTTCACAGGGGTTCTCCTACTATGGCTACACCTTC
. | . | TRBJ1-6 | TRBV30 | CAWTLAGSNNSPLHF | TGTGCCTGGACCCTCGCCGGGTCTAATAATTCACCCCTCCACTTT
. | once | TRBJ1-3 | TRBV6-5 | CASSDRFRSTIYF | TGTGCCAGCAGCGACAGATTTAGAAGCACCATATATTTT